This TCR beta chain is drawn from a study of a mutant IDH1 vaccine in newly diagnosed glioma (dated by TCRdb to about 2021). Describing the broader study: Vaccination started 4-6 weeks after radiotherapy alone, or was given together with temozolomide cycles in the groups whose treatment included chemotherapy. The approximately 33 treated patients were approximately 60% male and 37.5% female, with a mean age of roughly 40 years. Before enrollment, patients had received standard therapy of radiotherapy alone, temozolomide alone, or radiochemotherapy with temozolomide; most received the combination. The week-35 safety follow-up was designated visit V12, and the week-47 end of study was designated visit V13. Peripheral blood samples were drawn at six visits, namely V03 (baseline), V05, V07, V10, V12 and V13. For exploratory analyses, around 23 treated patients had longitudinal TCRB deep sequencing done wherever samples were available. Here is what the overall study found, with its caveats: It was noted by the authors that analyses of patient blood samples could not be reproduced owing to sample limitations. Vaccine-induced immune responses across multiple MHC alleles were detected in around 92% of patients. Availability determined which PBMC samples were chosen for TCRB deep sequencing. Changes in the top peripheral T cell clonotypes picked up by TCRB sequencing did not appear to be linked to pseudoprogression.

Reading the label with the study, this specimen's time point is: week 35, safety follow-up. A 20-mer mutant IDH1 peptide at 300 micrograms in Montanide made up each vaccine dose, which was injected subcutaneously together with topical imiquimod. Patients received eight vaccinations in weeks 1, 3, 5, 7, 11, 15, 19 and 23, corresponding to visits V03 through V10. Newly diagnosed WHO grade 3 or 4 IDH1-mutant astrocytomas showing loss of nuclear ATRX were present in the donors. The samples were drawn from NOA16, a multicentre, single-arm, open-label phase I trial in Germany that tested a mutant IDH1 peptide vaccine in humans for the first time. Genomic DNA for TCRB sequencing was isolated from EDTA blood with the DNeasy Blood and Tissue Kit. The library came from the immunoSEQ multiplex PCR assay. Rearranged TCR beta chain sequences were amplified with the hsTCRB Kit following the manufacturer's protocol. TCRB libraries were sequenced on an Illumina MiSeq. The authors' analysis ran thus. Demultiplexing, trimming and gene mapping were performed with the kit vendor's proprietary platform. Here the immuneACCESS table is served through TCRdb, limited to in-frame sequences with V and J called. Missing clones are a known gap in these copies; in checked studies unresolved V genes cover under half, and the rest lacks a known reason. From that table come the V and J calls and clone size; the DNA was used to work out D and trimming. Across this sample there are around 32,000 clones, with around 80% seen only once. Clones ranked in the top ten supply roughly 3.2% of the sample.

Relative to germline, V is 5 bases shorter and J is 5 bases shorter, with 15 bases between their ends. Taken from cysteine to phenylalanine, the CDR3 has 14 residues. Only the CDR3 part of the read is kept: 42 bases, read in frame from the first base. CDR1 is given as LNHDA and CDR2 as SQIVND, both from the germline V gene (reference sequence). Comment on this clone: It lacks a known antigen. Base-call qualities are not available, and no considerably larger clone is one nucleotide away.

The TCR sequence derives from a man aged 35-49 years with glioma. Some clones in this sample may be carry-over from other donors' samples. Sequencing used PBMCs, obtained from a glioma patient whose treatment included an IDH1 peptide vaccine. The rearranged chain carries TRBV19 and TRBJ2-5; a tentative D call is TRBD2 (6 bases match). The bases read TGTGCCAGTAGTGGTACCGGGGACTCGGAGACCCAGTACTTC. It codes for CASSGTGDSETQYF.